One sample yielded the 31 T cell receptor beta chains listed below, sequenced in a study of T cells in women clearing cervical HPV infection. Measured with immunoSEQ multiplex PCR; TCRdb has only the in-frame clones, and not every one. This sample carries 20,000 to 25,000 clones, with roughly a quarter going to the ten biggest clones. Material for sequencing was blood buffy coat. These receptors originate from a woman aged 18-69 years with a cervical HPV16 infection that either progressed to CIN3+ or cleared (not recorded which).

The CDR3 is CASSQQRRETQYF. The covered CDR3 bases are TGTGCCAGCAGTCAACAGAGGAGAGAGACG. The chain joins TRBV7-9 to TRBJ2-3; the D is unclear. The read ends 3 residues before the CDR3 terminus; that terminus is restored from the germline J gene. The length of the CDR3 is 13 residues. Germline assignment: CDR1 SEHNR and CDR2 FQNEAQ (reference sequence).

In the case of this clone: The read gets to within 3 residues of the CDR3 end, and the germline J gene fills in the rest. The rearrangement joins TRBV10-3 to TRBJ2-6, with TRBD1 matching over 7 bases. CDR1 is ENHRY, CDR2 SYGVKD, per germline. The CDR3 extends over 15 amino acids. J gave up 0 bases and V 7 bases, and 3 bases lay outside the gene matches. The CDR3 here is CAINTGASGANVLTF. The CDR3 DNA, read in part, is TGTGCCATCAACACAGGGGCCTCTGGGGCCAACGTC.

With respect to this clone: The CDR3 goes on 3 residues after the read ends, and that part is filled in from the germline J gene. The rearrangement joins TRBV28 to TRBJ1-1; perhaps TRBD1 as D (5 bases). In germline, CDR1 is MDHEN, CDR2 SYDVKM. The CDR3 loop spans 14 amino acids. The CDR3 DNA, read in part, is TGTGCCAGCAGTCCCCCGGGGGGTTACGTGGTA. Encoded protein: CASSPPGGYVV. The full-length CDR3 reads as CASSPPGGYVVAFF.

Concerning this clone: The DNA ends 3 residues before the CDR3 does, and the rest of the CDR3 is filled in from the germline J gene. The chain carries TRBV11-3 and TRBJ1-1, with D perhaps matching TRBD1 (6 bases). Trimming shortened V by 5 bases and J by 7 bases, and 8 bases separated the two germline ends. The CDR3 extends over 11 amino acids. From germline, CDR1 is SGHNT and CDR2 YENEEA. The chain's CDR3 is CASSNRDEAFF. The CDR3 DNA, read in part, is TGTGCCAGCAGCAACAGGGATGAA.

A remark on this clone: The read terminates 3 residues before the CDR3 end, so the remaining end is supplied by the germline J gene. The chain is built from TRBV23-1 and TRBJ1-6; 7 bases match TRBD1. TRBV23-1 is filed as an ORF, its function uncertain. V was pared by 4 bases and J by 7 bases, with 1 base of the junction left unmatched. This CDR3 spans 13 amino acids. The CDR3 spells CASSPGQNSPLHF. Incomplete CDR3 DNA: TGCGCCAGCAGTCCGGGACAGAATTCACCC.

The CDR3 reads CSARGGIAATNEKLFF. The covered CDR3 bases are TGCAGTGCTAGAGGCGGGATAGCTGCAACTAATGAAAAA. The rearrangement uses TRBV20-1 and TRBJ1-4; D uncertain. The read terminates 3 residues before the CDR3 end, so the remaining end is supplied by the germline J gene. Germline loops: CDR1 DFQATT, CDR2 SNEGSKA (reference sequence). This CDR3 contains 16 residues. With 1 base removed from V and 0 bases from J, the gap between germline ends came to 12 bases.

Regarding this clone: With the read ending 3 residues before the CDR3 end, the germline J gene is used to fill in that end. This chain uses TRBV11-3 with TRBJ1-4, with D maybe TRBD1 (6 bases). The germline V gene has CDR1 SGHNT and CDR2 YENEEA. The CDR3 totals 14 residues. Trimming removed 5 bases from V and 6 bases from J, with 13 bases in between. CDR3 DNA (partial): TGTGCCAGCAGCCTCCGGGACATGGATGAAAAA. Amino acid sequence: CASSLRDMDEK. The complete CDR3 sequence is CASSLRDMDEKLFF.

As concerns this clone: The CDR3 end is not reached by the read, which stops 3 residues before it; the germline J gene fills it in. This chain joins TRBV10-3 and TRBJ1-5; D call uncertain. Germline V gene lookup returns CDR1 ENHRY and CDR2 SYGVKD. The CDR3 has 12 residues. Trimming stripped 5 bases from V and 3 bases from J, with 5 bases between. CDR3 DNA (partial): TGTGCCATCAGTAATAACAATCAGCCC. This codes for CAISNNNQP. The whole CDR3 reads CAISNNNQPQHF.

As for this clone: The read ends 3 residues shy of where the CDR3 ends; the end is completed using the germline J gene. This rearrangement joins TRBV5-1 to TRBJ2-7; 10 bases align to TRBD1. V shed 4 bases, J shed 3 bases, and the junction held 10 bases outside the gene matches. Germline CDR1 is SGHRS and CDR2 is YFSETQ. The CDR3 has 16 amino acids. CDR3: CASSRWGQGSNYEQYF. The DNA read from the CDR3 is TGCGCCAGCAGCCGGTGGGGACAGGGGTCAAACTACGAG.

CDR3 DNA, as far as it was read: TGTGCCTGGACGGAGACAGGATTAGGTGGC. It translates to CAWTETGLGG. The full CDR3 protein reads CAWTETGLGGYTF. The rearrangement links TRBV30 to TRBJ1-2, with a possible D match to TRBD1 (6 bases). The CDR3 extends 3 residues past the end of the read, so its final part is completed from the germline J gene. The V end lost 4 bases, the J end lost 7 bases, and 16 bases lay between the germline ends. CDR3 size: 13 residues. CDR1 GTSNPN and CDR2 SVGIG come from the germline V gene (reference sequence). The whole variable domain, filled in from reference TRBV30 and TRBJ1-2, reads SQTIHQWPATLVQPVGSPLSLECTVEGTSNPNLYWYRQAAGRGLQLLFYSVGIGQISSEVPQNLSASRPQDRQFILSSKKLLLSDSGFYLCAWTETGLGGYTFGSGTRLTVV.

A note on this clone: Read coverage stops 3 residues before the CDR3 terminus; the germline J gene supplies the remainder. The rearrangement joins TRBV19 to TRBJ1-5; no firm D call. The CDR3 loop spans 15 amino acids. Trimming cost V 5 bases and J 0 bases, with 11 bases left between them. Germline-derived CDR1 and CDR2 are LNHDA and SQIVND (reference sequence). CDR3 bases read: TGTGCCAGTAGTCCCGGAACTAATAGCAATCAGCCC. Protein product: CASSPGTNSNQP. The entire CDR3 reads CASSPGTNSNQPQHF.

About this clone itself: With the read ending 3 residues before the CDR3 end, the germline J gene is used to fill in that end. The chain links TRBV23-1 to TRBJ1-2; 7 bases line up with TRBD1. TRBV23-1 is marked as an open reading frame, function uncertain. J lost 6 bases, V lost 1 base, and 11 bases had no gene match. The CDR3 has 16 amino acids. The sequenced CDR3 bases are TGCGCCAGCAGTCAATTCTTGGAGGGACAGCCCCATGGC. Encoded protein: CASSQFLEGQPHG. The CDR3 in its entirety is CASSQFLEGQPHGYTF.

Comments on this clone: The CDR3 goes on 3 residues after the read ends, and that part is filled in from the germline J gene. The chain combines TRBV19 with TRBJ1-2, with TRBD1 matching 9 bases. This CDR3 has 15 residues. CDR1 is LNHDA and CDR2 is SQIVND in the germline V gene (reference sequence). The junction had 6 bases not matched to a gene; V was cut back by 7 bases and J by 0 bases. The covered CDR3 bases are TGTGCCAGTAAGAGGGACAGGGCGCCTAACTATGGC. Translated: CASKRDRAPNYG. The CDR3 in full is CASKRDRAPNYGYTF.

This clone is medium-sized (0.01 to 0.1%) by frequency. The read finishes 3 residues shy of the CDR3 end, and the germline J gene is used to complete it. This sequence joins TRBV18 and TRBJ2-3; no reliable D call. V lost 2 bases, J lost 5 bases, and 5 bases lay in between. Germline V gene data show CDR1 as KGHSH and CDR2 as LQKENI. This CDR3 is built from 12 residues. The CDR3 is CASSPYGDTQYF. Incomplete CDR3 DNA: TGTGCCAGCTCACCATACGGAGATACG.

The part of the CDR3 DNA that was read is TGCAGTGCTAGAGATAGGGACTTAAGCTCCTATAATTCACCC. Residues: CSARDRDLSSYNSP. In full, the CDR3 reads CSARDRDLSSYNSPLHF. This sequence joins TRBV20-1 and TRBJ1-6; tentative D call: TRBD1 (5 bases). The read terminates 3 residues before the CDR3 end, so the remaining end is supplied by the germline J gene. The CDR3 has 17 residues. Germline CDR1 and CDR2: DFQATT and SNEGSKA (reference sequence). V was shortened by 0 bases and J by 0 bases, with 12 bases between the two germline ends.

As for this clone: The read ends 3 residues shy of where the CDR3 ends; the end is completed using the germline J gene. V usage is TRBV5-1 and J usage is TRBJ2-2; possibly TRBD1 for D (5 bases). The CDR3 sequence is 15 residues long. CDR1 and CDR2 (germline): SGHRS, YFSETQ. CDR3 bases read: TGCGCCAGCAGCCCATGGGGCTCTGGGGCCAACGTG. This codes for CASSPWGSGANV. Given in full, the CDR3 is CASSPWGSGANVLFF.

The part of the CDR3 DNA that was read is TGCAGTGCTAGCCAAGCGGGAAGGGCTGGCGAG. It specifies CSASQAGRAGE. The entire CDR3 sequence reads CSASQAGRAGEQYF. The genes are TRBV20-1 and TRBJ2-7; TRBD2 aligns across 7 bases. The read ends 3 residues before the CDR3 terminus; that terminus is restored from the germline J gene. The V segment lost 3 bases and the J segment 6 bases; nucleotides outside the gene matches: 11. Germline assignment: CDR1 DFQATT and CDR2 SNEGSKA (reference sequence). The CDR3 covers 14 residues.

Worth noting for this clone: Read sequence stops 3 residues before the CDR3 end, and the germline J gene provides the missing end. The chain links TRBV30 to TRBJ2-7, with 12 bases fitting TRBD1. Germline CDR1 GTSNPN, CDR2 SVGIG (reference sequence). The CDR3 loop spans 15 amino acids. V was clipped by 8 bases and J by 3 bases; unmatched bases: 11. The CDR3 spells CAGKTGTGGFYEQYF. Partial CDR3 DNA: TGTGCCGGAAAAACCGGGACAGGGGGCTTCTACGAG. The variable domain in full, with the rest retrieved from reference TRBV30 and TRBJ2-7, is SQTIHQWPATLVQPVGSPLSLECTVEGTSNPNLYWYRQAAGRGLQLLFYSVGIGQISSEVPQNLSASRPQDRQFILSSKKLLLSDSGFYLCAGKTGTGGFYEQYFGPGTRLTVT.

CDR3: CASSTWTSGITDTQYF. CDR3 DNA (partial): TGTGCCAGCAGTACATGGACTAGCGGAATCACAGATACG. The rearrangement links TRBV6-2 or TRBV6-3 to TRBJ2-3; 10 bases are a match to TRBD2. The read ends 3 residues early relative to the CDR3; the germline J gene fills the gap. This CDR3 has 16 residues. V lost 5 bases to trimming and J lost 2 bases; unmatched junction nucleotides: 7. The germline CDR1 and CDR2 sequences are MNHEY and SVGEGT.

About this clone: The sequenced fragment ends 3 residues before the CDR3 boundary, so the rest is inferred from the germline J gene. The chain is built from TRBV5-1 and TRBJ1-1; TRBD1 matches 9 bases. Germline CDR1 and CDR2: SGHRS and YFSETQ. The CDR3 has 15 residues. The covered CDR3 bases are TGCGCCAGCAGCTCTAATCCACAGGGGGCTCTCGAA. It yields the protein CASSSNPQGALE. In full, the CDR3 reads CASSSNPQGALEAFF.

Points on this clone: At the DNA level, this CDR3 is encoded by other sequences in the same sample as well. The sequenced CDR3 bases are TGTGCCAGCAGTGAATTTTTTGGACAGGGGCACTATGGC. It translates to CASSEFFGQGHYG. The full CDR3 protein is CASSEFFGQGHYGYTF. The chain joins TRBV6-1 to TRBJ1-2, with 9 bases fitting TRBD1. The read halts 3 residues ahead of the CDR3 end, with the missing end drawn from the germline J gene. V shed 2 bases, J shed 3 bases, and the junction held 7 bases outside the gene matches. The CDR3 totals 16 residues. Germline CDR1 reads MNHNS; CDR2 reads SASEGT.

Remarks on this clone: The read halts 3 residues ahead of the CDR3 end, with the missing end drawn from the germline J gene. The rearrangement links TRBV2 to TRBJ1-2; TRBD1 matches 9 bases. The CDR3 totals 14 residues. Trimming at V came to 7 bases and at J to 6 bases, leaving 9 bases not matched to a gene. CDR1 and CDR2 (germline): SNHLY, FYNNEI. CDR3 residues: CASNPTGGLNGYTF. The DNA read from the CDR3 is TGTGCCAGCAACCCGACAGGGGGACTAAATGGC.

Note on this clone: The DNA ends 3 residues before the CDR3 does, and the rest of the CDR3 is filled in from the germline J gene. The chain employs TRBV27 and TRBJ1-1; possible D gene TRBD1, 6 bases. Trimming pared 4 bases from V and 6 bases from J, leaving 24 bases between. Germline lookup yields CDR1 MNHEY and CDR2 SMNVEV (reference sequence). The CDR3 consists of 17 residues. The CDR3 sequence: CASSSRQGRVVLAEAFF. The CDR3 DNA, read in part, is TGTGCCAGCAGTTCCCGGCAGGGGAGAGTTGTGCTCGCTGAA.

In the case of this clone: The CDR3 extends 3 residues past the end of the read, so its final part is completed from the germline J gene. J is TRBJ2-7 and V is TRBV30, with D possibly TRBD1 on 6 matching bases. The CDR3 runs 14 residues. Between the trimmed V and J ends, which lost 5 bases and 5 bases, there was a span of 19 bases. CDR1 and CDR2 from the germline V gene are GTSNPN and SVGIG (reference sequence). The sequenced CDR3 bases are TGTGCCTGGGACCGAGGGCAGGGGTCCCACGAG. As protein: CAWDRGQGSHE. The whole CDR3 protein is CAWDRGQGSHEQYF.

Concerning this clone: The missing CDR3 end, 3 residues past where the read stops, is filled in from the germline J gene. V gene TRBV19 combines with J gene TRBJ2-1; 8 bases are shared with TRBD1. Losses at the gene ends were 8 bases for V and 6 bases for J; bases not matched to a gene: 9. Germline V gene data show CDR1 as LNHDA and CDR2 as SQIVND (reference sequence). The CDR3 consists of 14 residues. Here the CDR3 reads CASLRQGASNEQFF. Partial CDR3 DNA: TGTGCCAGTCTACGGCAGGGGGCCTCCAATGAG.

This chain's CDR3 is CASSVAGAYTDTQYF. CDR3 bases read: TGTGCCAGCAGCGTAGCTGGGGCATACACAGATACG. The chain combines TRBV9 with TRBJ2-3, with D possibly being TRBD1 (5 bases). Read sequence stops 3 residues before the CDR3 end, and the germline J gene provides the missing end. Trimming stripped 0 bases from V and 2 bases from J, with 10 bases between. This CDR3 comprises 15 residues. Germline loops: CDR1 SGDLS, CDR2 YYNGEE.

On this clone itself: The missing CDR3 end, 3 residues past where the read stops, is filled in from the germline J gene. In the same sample, other DNA sequences code for this CDR3. The gene calls are TRBV6-1 and TRBJ1-3; TRBD1 matches at 7 bases. The V gene end was trimmed by 0 bases and the J gene end by 6 bases; junction bases not matched to a gene: 11. Germline loops: CDR1 MNHNS, CDR2 SASEGT. The length of the CDR3 is 17 residues. The CDR3 sequence: CASSEASDTGDTNTIYF. The sequenced part of the CDR3 DNA is TGTGCCAGCAGTGAAGCGTCTGACACAGGGGATACAAACACC.

On this clone itself: The CDR3 goes on 3 residues after the read ends, and that part is filled in from the germline J gene. The rearrangement uses TRBV30 and TRBJ2-7; D is perhaps TRBD1 (5 bases). CDR3 length: 13 amino acids. V lost 2 bases and J 1 base, leaving 9 bases between the germline ends. Germline V gives CDR1 GTSNPN, CDR2 SVGIG (reference sequence). The CDR3 here is CAWSRGFSYEQYF. The DNA read from the CDR3 is TGTGCCTGGAGTAGGGGATTTTCCTACGAG. The full variable domain, with the rest looked up from reference TRBV30 and TRBJ2-7, is SQTIHQWPATLVQPVGSPLSLECTVEGTSNPNLYWYRQAAGRGLQLLFYSVGIGQISSEVPQNLSASRPQDRQFILSSKKLLLSDSGFYLCAWSRGFSYEQYFGPGTRLTVT.

As concerns this clone: The sequence runs out 3 residues before the end of the CDR3; the remainder is reconstructed from the germline J gene. This rearrangement joins TRBV12-3 or TRBV12-4 to TRBJ2-5, with 9 bases fitting TRBD2. V shed 1 base and J 5 bases; nucleotides not matched to a gene: 8. The CDR3 spans 16 residues. CDR3 DNA, as far as it was read: TGTGCCAGCAGTTTAGGACTAGCGGTAGGAGGTGAGACC. Residues: CASSLGLAVGGET. The whole CDR3 is CASSLGLAVGGETQYF.

With regard to this clone: The DNA ends 3 residues before the CDR3 does, and the rest of the CDR3 is filled in from the germline J gene. V is TRBV4-1 and J is TRBJ2-3, with TRBD1 matching over 7 bases. Germline loops: CDR1 MGHRA, CDR2 YSYEKL. Trimming cost V 0 bases and J 2 bases; bases outside gene matches: 2. CDR3 length: 15 residues. The CDR3 spells CASSQEDRTTDTQYF. The CDR3 bases that were read are TGCGCCAGCAGCCAAGAGGACAGGACCACAGATACG.

The CDR3: CSASQGAYGGYTF. Partial CDR3 DNA: TGCAGTGCTAGTCAGGGGGCTTACGGTGGC. The V call is TRBV20-1, the J call TRBJ1-2; 8 bases map to TRBD1. The CDR3 end is not reached by the read, which stops 3 residues before it; the germline J gene fills it in. CDR1 and CDR2 from the germline V gene are DFQATT and SNEGSKA (reference sequence). V lost 3 bases, J lost 7 bases, and 7 bases stayed unmatched. This CDR3 has 13 residues.